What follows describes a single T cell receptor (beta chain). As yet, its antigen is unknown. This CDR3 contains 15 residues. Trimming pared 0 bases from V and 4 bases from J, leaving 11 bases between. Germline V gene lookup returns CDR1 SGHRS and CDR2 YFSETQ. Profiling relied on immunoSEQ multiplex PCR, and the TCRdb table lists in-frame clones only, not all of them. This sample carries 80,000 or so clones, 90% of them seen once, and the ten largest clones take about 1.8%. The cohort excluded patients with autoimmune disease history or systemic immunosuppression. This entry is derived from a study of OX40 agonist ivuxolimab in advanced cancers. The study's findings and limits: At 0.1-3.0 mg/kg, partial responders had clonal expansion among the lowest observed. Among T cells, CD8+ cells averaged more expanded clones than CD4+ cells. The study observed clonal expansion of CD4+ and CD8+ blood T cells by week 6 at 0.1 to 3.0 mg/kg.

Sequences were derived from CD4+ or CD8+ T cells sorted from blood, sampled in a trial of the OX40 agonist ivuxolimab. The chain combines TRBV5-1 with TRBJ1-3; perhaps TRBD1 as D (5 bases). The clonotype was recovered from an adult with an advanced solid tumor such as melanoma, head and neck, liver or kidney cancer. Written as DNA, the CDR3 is TGCGCCAGCAGCTTGGACAGGTCGACCGGAAACACCATATATTTT. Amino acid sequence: CASSLDRSTGNTIYF.